The 16 T cell receptor beta chains below were found in one sample sequenced in a study of blood T cells in healthy people across ages. The second PCR ran about 6 to 12 cycles with a sample-barcoded 5' primer and J-beta primers. TCRdb analysed the 5' RACE reads with MiXCR anew, one entry per CDR3 protein. The sample consists of about 780,000 distinct CDR3 sequences, 20% to 30% of them appearing once. These records were also assigned to another study, of T cells of mothers and their children.

The source material was blood. These receptors came from a boy aged 5-17 years in good health.

The V and J genes are TRBV29-1 and TRBJ1-3, with D hard to call. This CDR3 comprises 12 residues. Looked up from germline, CDR1 is SQVTM and CDR2 is ANQGSEA. Trimming took off 4 bases at V and 4 bases at J, with 8 bases between the two ends. CDR3 DNA: TGCAGCGTTGGCCAGGAGGGAAACACCATATATTTT. Its protein is CSVGQEGNTIYF.

V usage is TRBV28 and J usage is TRBJ1-1; a possible D gene is TRBD1 (6 bases). The germline CDR1 and CDR2 sequences are MDHEN and SYDVKM. The V gene lost 8 bases and the J gene lost 7 bases, with 17 bases spanning the gap. The CDR3 spans 13 residues. The CDR3 DNA is TGTGCCAGCTCGGAGGTTACAGGGTATGAAGCTTTCTTT. Protein sequence: CASSEVTGYEAFF.

This clonotype appeared a few times. The gene calls are TRBV7-2 and TRBJ2-5, with 8 bases fitting TRBD2. The junction had 10 bases not matched to a gene; V was cut back by 2 bases and J by 5 bases. Germline lookup yields CDR1 SGHTA and CDR2 FQGNSA. This CDR3 region has 16 residues. CDR3 nucleotide sequence: TGTGCCAGCAGCTTATCTAGCGGGCCTCGGTGGGAGACCCAGTACTTC. Translated, it gives CASSLSSGPRWETQYF.

This clonotype has more than one count but fewer than ten. This chain links TRBV7-9 with TRBJ1-1; maybe TRBD1 (5 bases). V lost 4 bases and J 5 bases, leaving 11 bases between the germline ends. Germline CDR1 is SEHNR and CDR2 is FQNEAQ (reference sequence). The CDR3 consists of 13 residues. CDR3 amino acids: CASSSREGTEAFF. CDR3 DNA sequence: TGTGCCAGCAGCTCCCGAGAGGGGACTGAAGCTTTCTTT.

To note about this clonotype: Possible read error: a much larger clone is one base away. Here the CDR3 reads CAGSERRSQETQYF. The CDR3 DNA reads TGTGCCGGCAGTGAAAGGCGGTCTCAAGAGACCCAGTACTTC. V usage is TRBV2 and J usage is TRBJ2-5; D unresolved. The CDR3 extends over 14 amino acids. Germline CDR1 reads SNHLY; CDR2 reads FYNNEI. The whole variable domain, filled in from reference TRBV2 and TRBJ2-5, reads EPEVTQTPSHQVTQMGQEVILRCVPISNHLYFYWYRQILGQKVEFLVSFYNNEISEKSEIFDDQFSVERPDGSNFTLKIRSTKLEDSAMYFCAGSERRSQETQYFGPGTRLLVL.

V is TRBV2 and J is TRBJ2-1, with D perhaps matching TRBD1 or TRBD2 (6 bases each). The J call is doubtful: the DNA matches TRBJ2-5 better. The length of the CDR3 is 14 residues. The germline gives CDR1 SNHLY, CDR2 FYNNEI. The CDR3 is CASTRWGAEETQYF. The DNA of the CDR3 is TGTGCCAGCACTCGTTGGGGGGCCGAAGAGACCCAGTACTTC.

The gene calls are TRBV5-1 and TRBJ2-5, with D maybe TRBD2 (6 bases). This CDR3 spans 15 amino acids. The ends were cut back, 4 bases at V and 0 bases at J, with 13 bases in the middle. From germline, CDR1 is SGHRS and CDR2 YFSETQ. CDR3 region: CASSPGGVNQETQYF. The CDR3 DNA is TGCGCCAGCAGCCCCGGCGGGGTCAACCAAGAGACCCAGTACTTC. Supplemented by reference TRBV5-1 and TRBJ2-5, the full variable domain reads KAGVTQTPRYLIKTRGQQVTLSCSPISGHRSVSWYQQTPGQGLQFLFEYFSETQRNKGNFPGRFSGRQFSNSRSEMNVSTLELGDSALYLCASSPGGVNQETQYFGPGTRLLVL.

The chain carries TRBV12-3 or TRBV12-4 and TRBJ1-2; D not resolved. Trimming removed 6 bases at V and 4 bases at J, with 9 bases between. The CDR3 is 12 residues long. The DNA of the CDR3 is TGTGCCAGCAGCCAGTCAGGCTATGGCTACACCTTC. This encodes CASSQSGYGYTF.

This chain links TRBV12-3 or TRBV12-4 with TRBJ2-7; TRBD2 is a possible D gene (5 bases). The CDR3 runs to 12 residues. Trimming removed 5 bases at V and 7 bases at J, with 12 bases between. This chain's CDR3 is CASSRTVQEQYF. CDR3 sequence (DNA): TGTGCCAGCAGTCGGACTGTTCAGGAGCAGTACTTC.

The chain joins TRBV18 to TRBJ2-5, with 9 positions matching TRBD2. The CDR3 extends over 17 amino acids. Germline V CDR1 and CDR2: KGHSH, LQKENI. After removal of 0 bases from V and 2 bases from J, the junction contained 7 bases not matched to a gene. DNA for the CDR3: TGTGCCAGCTCACCACCGACCGGCGGGGGGGTACAAGAGACCCAGTACTTC. Translating gives CASSPPTGGGVQETQYF.

This clonotype was observed at least ten times. The V and J genes are TRBV28 and TRBJ2-4; 7 nucleotides agree with TRBD2. CDR3 length: 11 amino acids. CDR1 is MDHEN, CDR2 SYDVKM, per germline. V shed 7 bases and J 6 bases; nucleotides not matched to a gene: 0. The CDR3 region has the DNA TGTGCCAGCACGGGGGGAAACATTCAGTACTTC. Translated: CASTGGNIQYF.

This clonotype has more than one count but fewer than ten. This sequence joins TRBV4-1 and TRBJ2-1; D ambiguous. The CDR3 has 14 residues. Looked up from germline, CDR1 is MGHRA and CDR2 is YSYEKL. V lost 0 bases and J lost 7, with 10 bases in between. As DNA, the CDR3 is TGCGCCAGCAGCCAAGAGCCGGGTTCGAATGAGCAGTTCTTC. Its protein is CASSQEPGSNEQFF.

This clonotype appeared many times. V usage is TRBV5-6 and J usage is TRBJ2-1, with D unresolved. The V end lost 2 bases, the J end lost 9 bases, and 6 bases lay between the germline ends. CDR1 and CDR2 from the germline V gene are SGHDT and YYEEEE. The CDR3 runs 11 residues. Written as DNA, the CDR3 is TGTGCCAGCAGCTTAGCTATTGAGCAGTTCTTC. Its translation is CASSLAIEQFF.

This clonotype has a single count. This CDR3 is CASSPSVATNEKLFF. The CDR3 bases are TGTGCCAGCAGCCCTTCGGTAGCAACTAATGAAAAACTGTTTTTT. The chain uses TRBV7-9 and TRBJ1-4; D unresolved. There are 15 residues in the CDR3. With 5 bases removed from V and 0 bases from J, the gap between germline ends came to 10 bases. Germline values: CDR1 SEHNR, CDR2 FQNEAQ (reference sequence).

This CDR3 reads CASSSGQGTTEQYF. Written as DNA, the CDR3 is TGTGCCAGCAGCTCCGGACAGGGAACGACCGAGCAGTACTTC. The chain is built from TRBV13 and TRBJ2-7, with 8 nucleotides matching TRBD1. Trimming removed 4 bases from V and 6 bases from J; junction bases left unmatched: 8. The CDR3 has 14 residues. CDR1 and CDR2 (germline): PRHDT, FYEKMQ (reference sequence).

The table lists this clonotype with a few counts. The chain is built from TRBV7-2 and TRBJ2-5; TRBD2 aligns across 8 bases. V shed 5 bases, J shed 5 bases, and the junction held 10 bases outside the gene matches. This CDR3 spans 15 amino acids. Germline lookup yields CDR1 SGHTA and CDR2 FQGNSA. For the CDR3, the DNA is TGTGCCAGCAGCGACGGGGGGGATCAAGGGGAGACCCAGTACTTC. Translation gives CASSDGGDQGETQYF.